The clone carrying this T cell receptor (beta chain) occurred a few times. Its matching antigen is unknown. The germline CDR1 and CDR2 sequences are SGDLS and YYNGEE. The CDR3 extends over 14 amino acids. V dropped 0 bases and J dropped 2 bases, with 8 bases sitting between them. Time point described: persistent/refractory GD, antithyroid drugs over 5 years with positive TRAb. The authors made the TCR library using RNA they extracted from PBMCs. The data originate from a study of regulatory T cells in long-lasting Graves disease. Arm-PCR of CDR3 regions and iRepertoire HTBI primers were used to build TCR beta libraries. MiXCR, run by TCRdb on the multiplex PCR reads, gives a single entry per CDR3 protein. The sample consists of some 470,000 distinct CDR3 sequences, under 25% of them appearing once. Points from the study as a whole: Persistent Graves' disease cases displayed lower TCR diversity than newly diagnosed ones. With a small sample size, accuracy may have been reduced.

V and J are TRBV9 and TRBJ2-5, with D tentatively TRBD1 (5 bases). The sequence was obtained from a female donor with Graves disease. The specimen was peripheral blood mononuclear cells (PBMCs), collected when the disease was refractory, from a patient treated with antithyroid drugs. CDR3 loop: CASSVDPGQETQYF. Written as DNA, the CDR3 is TGTGCCAGCAGCGTAGACCCAGGGCAAGAGACCCAGTACTTC.